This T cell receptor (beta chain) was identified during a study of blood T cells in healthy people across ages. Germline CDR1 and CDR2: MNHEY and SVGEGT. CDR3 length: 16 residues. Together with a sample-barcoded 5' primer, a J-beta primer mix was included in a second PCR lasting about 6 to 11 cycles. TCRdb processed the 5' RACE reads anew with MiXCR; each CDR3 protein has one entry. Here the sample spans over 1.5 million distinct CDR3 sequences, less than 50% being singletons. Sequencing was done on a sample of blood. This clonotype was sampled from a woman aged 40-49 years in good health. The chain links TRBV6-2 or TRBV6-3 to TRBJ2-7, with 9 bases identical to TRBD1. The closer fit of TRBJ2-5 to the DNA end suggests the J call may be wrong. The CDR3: CASSFRRTGERETQYF. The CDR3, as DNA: TGTGCCAGCAGCTTTCGACGGACAGGGGAACGGGAGACCCAGTACTTC.